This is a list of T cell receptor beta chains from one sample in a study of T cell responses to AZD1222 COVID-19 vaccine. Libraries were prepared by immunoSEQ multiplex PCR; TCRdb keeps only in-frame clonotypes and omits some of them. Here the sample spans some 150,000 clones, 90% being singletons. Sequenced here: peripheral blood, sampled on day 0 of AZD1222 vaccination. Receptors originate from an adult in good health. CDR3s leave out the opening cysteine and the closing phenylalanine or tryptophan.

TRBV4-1	ASSQRAGLEGYT
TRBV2	ASSQEMNEQF
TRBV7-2	ASSLGSPGETQY
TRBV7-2	ASSPPGQGNNEQF
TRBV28	ASSTIQGAWVTDTQY
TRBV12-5	ASGTSGGIMTQY
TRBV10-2	ASSELSGDRDQPQH
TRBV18	ASSLGANPLYEQY
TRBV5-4	ASSLATITNYGYT
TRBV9	ASSKNTGGYEQY
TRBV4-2	ASSQESGSNQPQH
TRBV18	ASSPGGRAYEQY
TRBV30	AWGIPGPRGYEQF
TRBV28	ASSTTLKAEPGELF
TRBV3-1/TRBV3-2	ASSPRGNTIY
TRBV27	ASSLRRDRAGELF
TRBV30	AWSQQSSGELF
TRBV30	AWSGQGVTEAF
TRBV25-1	ASRQELPQGGNEQF
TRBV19	ASQGDGGYNEQF
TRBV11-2	ASSLVVGAGELF
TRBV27	ASSFAQSSYEQY
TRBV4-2	ASSQVGRAGYGYT
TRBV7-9	ASSFGYTGREKLF
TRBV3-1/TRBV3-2	ASSQETYEQY